This is a list of T cell receptor beta chains from one sample in a study of memory CD4+ T cells and cytomegalovirus serostatus. Only in-frame clones appear in the TCRdb table, and some are missing; sequencing was by immunoSEQ multiplex PCR. Here the sample spans 50,000 to 55,000 clones, approximately 78% being singletons. What was sequenced was memory CD4+ T cells from blood. All receptors come from an adult in good health and CMV-seronegative. The CDR3 runs from the conserved cysteine through the conserved F or W. A D gene is named only where the DNA matches it firmly. Not all rows give a size; the values are once, few, many and, for expanded clones, a class.

d_gene,j_gene,abundance,v_gene,CDR3nt,CDR3aa
.,TRBJ2-2,.,TRBV18,TGTGCCAGCTCACGAGGTCCCGGGGAGCTGTTTTTT,CASSRGPGELFF
.,TRBJ1-4,.,TRBV15,TGTGCCACCAGCAGAGGTAACAGGCTCCGTGAAAAACTGTTTTTT,CATSRGNRLREKLFF
.,TRBJ2-7,.,TRBV11-1,TGTGCCAGCAGCTTACAGGGTCAGGGCGGCTACGAGCAGTACTTC,CASSLQGQGGYEQYF
.,TRBJ1-1,.,TRBV19,TGTGCCAGTAGTATACATAGACCGGGTAACACTGAAGCTTTCTTT,CASSIHRPGNTEAFF
.,TRBJ1-3,.,TRBV19,TGTGCCAGTACCCGTGGAGGGACGGGAGGAAACACCATATATTTT,CASTRGGTGGNTIYF
TRBD1,TRBJ1-2,.,TRBV9,TGTGCCAGCAGCGAGGGACAGGGGGCGCAAGGGTATGGCTACACCTTC,CASSEGQGAQGYGYTF
.,TRBJ2-3,.,TRBV19,TGTGCCAGTAGTATAACAGATACGCAGTATTTT,CASSITDTQYF
.,TRBJ1-4,.,TRBV4-3,TGCGCCAGCAGCCACACCCGGGGGGGGGCGGTTGAGAAACTGTTTTTT,CASSHTRGGAVEKLFF
.,TRBJ1-3,.,TRBV7-2,TGTGCCAGCAGGCTCCCGGCTGGAAACACCATATATTTT,CASRLPAGNTIYF
.,TRBJ1-1,.,TRBV10-3,TGTGCCATCAGTGAGAACTCCGCCAGTGAGGCTTTCTTT,CAISENSASEAFF
.,TRBJ2-6,.,TRBV6-1,TGTGCCAGCAGTGAAGCCTCTGGGAGAGTTTCTGGGTCCAACGTCCTGACTTTC,CASSEASGRVSGSNVLTF
.,TRBJ1-1,few,TRBV6-5,TGTGCCAGCAGAGTGGACAATGAAGCTTTCTTT,CASRVDNEAFF
TRBD2,TRBJ2-3,few,TRBV7-9,TGTGCCAGCAGCTTAGGTGTAGCGGGAGACACAGATACGCAGTATTTT,CASSLGVAGDTDTQYF
TRBD1,TRBJ2-7,.,TRBV14,TGTGCCAGCAGCCGGGGACAGGGAGACGAGCAGTACTTC,CASSRGQGDEQYF
TRBD2,TRBJ2-3,.,TRBV7-9,TGTGCCAGCAGCTTAGCGGGGAGGGCCGAGGGGGATACGCAGTATTTT,CASSLAGRAEGDTQYF
TRBD1,TRBJ2-4,.,TRBV5-1,TGCGCCAGCAGCATGACAGGGAGCAAAAACATTCAGTACTTC,CASSMTGSKNIQYF
.,TRBJ2-2,.,TRBV9,TGTGCCAGCAGCGTGGCGGGACGGGGAACCGGGGAGCTGTTTTTT,CASSVAGRGTGELFF
.,TRBJ1-1,few,TRBV4-2,TGTGCCAGCAGCCAAGCGGGGTCAGCCAAAGCTTTCTTT,CASSQAGSAKAFF
TRBD1,TRBJ2-1,.,TRBV19,TGTGCCACCCACCGACAGGGGGCACATGAGCAGTTCTTC,CATHRQGAHEQFF
.,TRBJ1-6,.,TRBV19,TGTGCCAGTAGTATAGGTGGTTTTGTGGATTCACCCCTCCACTTT,CASSIGGFVDSPLHF
.,TRBJ2-3,.,TRBV6-6,TGTGCCACCGGACAGAGCACAGATACGCAGTATTTT,CATGQSTDTQYF
.,TRBJ1-4,.,TRBV28,TGTGCCAGCAGCCCTCCGGTGTCAAGTACCCAAAAACTGTTTTTT,CASSPPVSSTQKLFF
TRBD1,TRBJ2-2,.,TRBV7-9,TGTGCCAGCAGCTTAAGGGGACAGGGGGCGTCCGGGGAGCTGTTTTTT,CASSLRGQGASGELFF
.,TRBJ1-5,.,TRBV30,TGTGCCTGGAGGGGCAGACTAAATCAGCCCCAGCATTTT,CAWRGRLNQPQHF
.,TRBJ2-1,.,TRBV19,TGTGCCAGTAGTCCCGTGGGTGTTCCAACTTATAATGAGCAGTTCTTC,CASSPVGVPTYNEQFF
.,TRBJ2-6,few,TRBV28,TGTGCCAGCAGTTTAAGGGGTACATCCAACGTCCTGACTTTC,CASSLRGTSNVLTF
.,TRBJ2-7,.,TRBV5-6,TGTGCCAGCAGCTTGGAGGTCAGGGGCGAGTCCGAGCAGTACTTC,CASSLEVRGESEQYF
.,TRBJ1-6,few,TRBV6-1,TGTGCCAGCAGTGCCGGGCTAAGCTCCTATAATTCACCCCTCCACTTT,CASSAGLSSYNSPLHF
.,TRBJ1-5,.,TRBV2,TGTGCCAGCGGGCAGAATCAGCCCCAGCATTTT,CASGQNQPQHF
.,TRBJ1-2,once,TRBV18,TGTGCCAGCTCACCCGATGAACGGTCCTATGGCTACACCTTC,CASSPDERSYGYTF
TRBD1,TRBJ2-2,.,TRBV5-1,TGCGCCAGCGCTCGGGACAGGGGCACCGGGGAGCTGTTTTTT,CASARDRGTGELFF
.,TRBJ1-2,once,TRBV11-2,TGTGCCAGCAGCTTAGAACCTGGAGGCTATGGCTACACCTTC,CASSLEPGGYGYTF
.,TRBJ1-5,.,TRBV13,TGTGCCAGCAGCTTAGGAGGAGGGGGTCAGCCCCAGCATTTT,CASSLGGGGQPQHF
.,TRBJ1-2,.,TRBV14,TGTGCCAGCAGCCAAGATGGGAGGGGCTATGGCTACACCTTC,CASSQDGRGYGYTF
.,TRBJ2-7,once,TRBV10-3,TGTGCCATCATCCCCCCCGGTTTCCCCTTGTACGAGCAGTACTTC,CAIIPPGFPLYEQYF
TRBD1,TRBJ1-2,.,TRBV6-5,TGTGCCAGCAGCGGGACAGACGTCTATGGCTACACCTTC,CASSGTDVYGYTF
.,TRBJ1-5,.,TRBV6-1,TGTGCCAGCAGTGAAATCTGGGGCCGCCAGCCCCAGCATTTT,CASSEIWGRQPQHF
.,TRBJ2-7,.,TRBV5-6,TGTGCCAGCAGCTTGGGCGGGGACAGAAGCTACGAGCAGTACTTC,CASSLGGDRSYEQYF
TRBD1,TRBJ2-7,few,TRBV5-1,TGCGCCAGCAGCCGGGACAGTCACTCTTACGAGCAGTACTTC,CASSRDSHSYEQYF
.,TRBJ1-2,.,TRBV5-1,TGCGCCAGCAGCTTGGATGCTAACTATGGCTACACCTTC,CASSLDANYGYTF
TRBD1,TRBJ1-2,.,TRBV29-1,TGCAGCGTTGAGTTCGGACAGGGGGCGAGCTACACCTTC,CSVEFGQGASYTF
.,TRBJ1-1,few,TRBV7-9,TGTGCCAGCAGCTTCCGCAGGGTAGGCACTGAAGCTTTCTTT,CASSFRRVGTEAFF
TRBD1,TRBJ1-2,once,TRBV11-2,TGTGCCAGCAGCTCCCTGACAGGGGGGAACTATGGCTACACCTTC,CASSSLTGGNYGYTF
.,TRBJ2-2,.,TRBV4-1,TGCGCCAGCAGCCAAGGACCGATTAACACCGGGGAGCTGTTTTTT,CASSQGPINTGELFF
TRBD1,TRBJ1-1,.,TRBV19,TGTGCCAGTCTCAGACAGGGGAACACTGAAGCTTTCTTT,CASLRQGNTEAFF
.,TRBJ1-3,.,TRBV30,TGTGCCTGGAACTCTGGGGGTGCGGACGGAAACACCATATATTTT,CAWNSGGADGNTIYF